These 17 T cell receptor beta chains share one sample of origin, sequenced in a study of graft-versus-host responses after intestinal transplantation. Profiling relied on immunoSEQ multiplex PCR, and the TCRdb table lists in-frame clones only, not all of them. This table has approximately 100,000 clones, about nine tenths appearing once. The antigens these receptors bind are not known. The source material was unstimulated CD4+ T cells sorted from spleen or lymph node cells, sampled before intestinal transplant. The origin of the receptors is a human donor who received an intestinal transplant.

The chain couples TRBV9 to TRBJ1-2; D possibly corresponds to TRBD1 (6 bases). V lost 3 bases, J lost 0 bases, and 24 bases lay in between. Looked up from germline, CDR1 is SGDLS and CDR2 is YYNGEE. The CDR3 is made up of 19 amino acids. As DNA, the CDR3 is TGTGCCAGCAGCGCCAAAGGACAGAACGTTACAAAGACTAACTATGGCTACACCTTC. Encoded protein: CASSAKGQNVTKTNYGYTF.

J is TRBJ1-1 and V is TRBV10-3, with no clear D. Germline CDR1 reads ENHRY; CDR2 reads SYGVKD. The CDR3 loop spans 12 amino acids. Trimming cost V 10 bases and J 5 bases, with 14 bases left between them. The CDR3 spells CATIPGGTEAFF. In nucleotides, the CDR3 is TGTGCCACAATCCCAGGTGGGACTGAAGCTTTCTTT.

Notes on this clone: One end of the junction does not line up with germline, which may come from a read error. The gene calls are TRBV5-1 and TRBJ2-3; TRBD2 matches at 7 bases. The germline gives CDR1 SGHRS, CDR2 YFSETQ. The CDR3 extends over 13 amino acids. The CDR3 DNA follows: TGCACCAGCAGCTTCGGGGGAGGGGATACGCAGTATTTT. As protein: CTSSFGGGDTQYF.

The J gene is TRBJ2-7, the V gene TRBV18, with 12 positions matching TRBD1. The CDR3 has 18 amino acids. Germline-derived CDR1 and CDR2 are KGHSH and LQKENI. V dropped 0 bases and J dropped 5; count of bases not matched to a gene: 11. In nucleotides, the CDR3 is TGTGCCAGCTCACCACCGCTACCACCGGGACAGGGGGCCCACGAGCAGTACTTC. This sequence encodes CASSPPLPPGQGAHEQYF. The whole variable domain, filled in from reference TRBV18 and TRBJ2-7, reads NAGVMQNPRHLVRRRGQEARLRCSPMKGHSHVYWYRQLPEEGLKFMVYLQKENIIDESGMPKERFSAEFPKEGPSILRIQQVVRGDSAAYFCASSPPLPPGQGAHEQYFGPGTRLTVT.

The rearrangement joins TRBV5-4 to TRBJ2-2; D gene ambiguous. The V end lost 0 bases, the J end lost 8 bases, and 8 bases lay between the germline ends. CDR1 is SGHNT and CDR2 is YYREEE in the germline V gene (reference sequence). This CDR3 has 13 amino acids. This CDR3 reads CASSLDSRGELFF. Written as DNA, the CDR3 is TGTGCCAGCAGCTTGGACAGCAGGGGGGAGCTGTTTTTT.

V gene TRBV27 combines with J gene TRBJ2-5, with TRBD1 matching over 10 bases. This CDR3 is 14 amino acids long. From germline, CDR1 is MNHEY and CDR2 SMNVEV (reference sequence). Germline trimming cut 10 bases from V and 6 bases from J; bases unmatched to any gene: 11. For the CDR3, the DNA is TGTGCCACCAAACCGGGACAGGGGTGGAAGACCCAGTACTTC. Its protein product is CATKPGQGWKTQYF.

The V and J genes are TRBV5-5 and TRBJ2-5; D perhaps matches TRBD2 (5 bases). This CDR3 has 15 residues. With 5 bases removed from V and 4 bases from J, the gap between germline ends came to 18 bases. The germline V gene has CDR1 SGHKS and CDR2 YYEKEE (reference sequence). The CDR3 region is CASSGWGAVLETQYF. CDR3 sequence (DNA): TGTGCCAGCAGTGGATGGGGAGCGGTTCTAGAGACCCAGTACTTC.

CDR3 nucleotide sequence: TGTGCCAGCAGCTTAGGGGGGCCTAGTGATACGCAGTATTTT. This sequence encodes CASSLGGPSDTQYF. The gene calls are TRBV7-8 and TRBJ2-3; maybe TRBD1 (6 bases). The CDR3 is 14 residues long. V lost 1 base to trimming and J lost 6 bases, with 11 bases between them. The V gene's germline CDR1 is SGHVS and CDR2 FQNEAQ.

The V and J genes are TRBV5-1 and TRBJ2-7; possible D gene TRBD1, 6 bases. Between the trimmed V and J ends, which lost 4 bases and 3 bases, there was a span of 20 bases. Germline V CDR1 and CDR2: SGHRS, YFSETQ. The CDR3 is 16 residues long. CDR3 sequence: CASSKATGTRDYEQYF. In DNA, the CDR3 is TGCGCCAGCAGCAAAGCCACCGGGACACGAGACTACGAGCAGTACTTC.

The gene calls are TRBV9 and TRBJ2-6; the match to TRBD1 covers 9 bases. Losses at the gene ends were 4 bases for V and 0 bases for J; bases not matched to a gene: 8. Germline lookup yields CDR1 SGDLS and CDR2 YYNGEE. This CDR3 contains 18 residues. The CDR3 coding sequence is TGTGCCAGCAGCCCCCGACAGGGGGACTCCTCTGGGGCCAACGTCCTGACTTTC. Amino acid sequence: CASSPRQGDSSGANVLTF.

The chain carries TRBV5-1 and TRBJ2-1; a weak D match, TRBD1 (6 bases). CDR1 is SGHRS, CDR2 YFSETQ, per germline. The ends were cut back, 6 bases at V and 4 bases at J, with 11 bases in the middle. CDR3 length: 13 amino acids. Here the CDR3 reads CASTAGQYNEQFF. In DNA form, the CDR3 reads TGCGCCAGCACGGCCGGACAGTACAATGAGCAGTTCTTC.

This chain joins TRBV2 and TRBJ2-7, with TRBD1 matching 7 bases. With V trimmed by 5 bases and J by 3 bases, 7 bases remained unmatched. The CDR3 extends over 14 amino acids. The germline gives CDR1 SNHLY, CDR2 FYNNEI. CDR3 in amino acids: CASSRPTGNYEQYF. The CDR3 nucleotides are TGTGCCAGCAGTAGACCGACAGGGAACTACGAGCAGTACTTC.

The chain uses TRBV5-1 and TRBJ1-3; D is perhaps TRBD1 (6 bases). Trimming pared 4 bases from V and 0 bases from J, leaving 14 bases between. The germline gives CDR1 SGHRS, CDR2 YFSETQ. The CDR3 is 16 amino acids. The CDR3 reads CASSLHLGGSGNTIYF. The CDR3 DNA reads as TGCGCCAGCAGCCTCCATCTAGGGGGCTCTGGAAACACCATATATTTT.

This chain connects TRBV15 to TRBJ2-6; TRBD1 matches 7 bases. Germline loops: CDR1 LNHNV, CDR2 YYDKDF (reference sequence). V lost 5 bases to trimming and J lost 2 bases; unmatched junction nucleotides: 3. The CDR3 is 15 amino acids. As DNA, the CDR3 is TGTGCCACCAGCCCCGGGACAGCTGGGGCCAACGTCCTGACTTTC. It specifies CATSPGTAGANVLTF.

In DNA form, the CDR3 reads TGTGCCACCGGGACAGGGGGGGCACAGCCGATCTACGAGCAGTACTTC. It specifies CATGTGGAQPIYEQYF. The V and J genes are TRBV15 and TRBJ2-7, with 11 bases fitting TRBD1. Per the germline V gene, CDR1 is LNHNV and CDR2 is YYDKDF (reference sequence). Losses at the gene ends were 8 bases for V and 3 bases for J; bases not matched to a gene: 12. The CDR3 spans 16 residues.

The chain carries TRBV25-1 and TRBJ1-2; D is undetermined. V shed 0 bases and J shed 4 bases, with 18 bases lying between them. The CDR3 totals 17 residues. Germline V gives CDR1 MGHDK, CDR2 SYGVNS. The CDR3 region is CASSEYPNPKGGYGYTF. In nucleotides, the CDR3 is TGTGCCAGCAGTGAATATCCCAACCCCAAGGGAGGCTATGGCTACACCTTC.

This chain uses TRBV12-5 with TRBJ1-4; D gene ambiguous. Trimming stripped 0 bases from V and 8 bases from J, with 7 bases between. The CDR3 runs to 13 residues. The germline V gene has CDR1 LGHNT and CDR2 FRNRAP. The CDR3 region is CASGLVGTEKLFF. DNA for the CDR3: TGTGCTAGTGGTTTGGTCGGTACCGAAAAACTGTTTTTT.